This is a list of T cell receptor beta chains from one sample in a study of OX40 agonist ivuxolimab in advanced cancers. TCRdb's copy holds only in-frame clones and misses some; the assay was immunoSEQ multiplex PCR. In the table there are about 18,000 clones, about 67% of which are singletons. Sequenced material: CD4+ or CD8+ T cells sorted from blood, taken in a trial of the OX40 agonist ivuxolimab. These TCRs come from an adult with an advanced solid tumor such as melanoma, head and neck, liver or kidney cancer. CDR3s include the opening cysteine and the closing phenylalanine or tryptophan. The D gene is left open where the match is weak. The listing skips clone size in some rows; elsewhere it reads once, few, many or a size class.

D	V	J	length	size	DNA	CDR3
TRBD1	TRBV11-2	TRBJ1-3	14	NA	TGTGCCAGCAGCTCCGGGACAGGGGGTAACACCATATATTTT	CASSSGTGGNTIYF
TRBD1	TRBV6-4	TRBJ2-1	14	NA	TGTGCCAGCAGTCCCGGGACAGGGGGCAATGAGCAGTTCTTC	CASSPGTGGNEQFF
TRBD1	TRBV27	TRBJ2-7	15	once	TGTGCCAGCAGTTCTACGGGGACAGGGAGCTACGAGCAGTACTTC	CASSSTGTGSYEQYF
NA	TRBV7-8	TRBJ2-7	13	NA	TGTGCCAGCAGCCGAGGTGCCGTATACGAGCAGTACTTC	CASSRGAVYEQYF
NA	TRBV7-2	TRBJ2-7	14	once	TGTGCCAGCAGCTTAGGGTCTTGGGCCTACGAGCAGTACTTC	CASSLGSWAYEQYF
TRBD1	TRBV4-1	TRBJ2-1	15	NA	TGCGCCAGCAGCCCCCGACAGGGGGTGTACGATGAGCAGTTCTTC	CASSPRQGVYDEQFF
NA	TRBV27	TRBJ2-1	14	NA	TGTGCCAGCACTCCAACGCAGAACTACAATGAGCAGTTCTTC	CASTPTQNYNEQFF
TRBD1	TRBV15	TRBJ1-1	12	once	TGTGCCACCAGCGCAGGGGGAACTGAAGCTTTCTTT	CATSAGGTEAFF
NA	TRBV10-1	TRBJ2-6	19	NA	TGCGCCAGCAGTGACATCCGGGCGTCGGACCTCTCTGGGGCCAACGTCCTGACTTTC	CASSDIRASDLSGANVLTF
NA	TRBV28	TRBJ1-1	11	few	TGTGCCAGCAGGCTGAGGAGGGAAGCTTTCTTT	CASRLRREAFF
NA	TRBV9	TRBJ2-7	14	NA	TGTGCCAGCAGCGTGGAAGGTGCCCTCTACGAGCAGTACTTC	CASSVEGALYEQYF
TRBD1	TRBV6-5	TRBJ1-2	14	NA	TGTGCCAGCAGCCCACAGGGGACTAACTATGGCTACACCTTC	CASSPQGTNYGYTF
NA	TRBV7-8	TRBJ1-5	12	medium-sized	TGTGCCAGCAGCTTCGTACAGGAGCCCCAGCATTTT	CASSFVQEPQHF
TRBD1	TRBV7-9	TRBJ1-5	17	once	TGTGCCAGCAGCGCAGGGACAGCGGCTTATAGCAATCAGCCCCAGCATTTT	CASSAGTAAYSNQPQHF
NA	TRBV9	TRBJ2-7	12	medium-sized	TGTGCCAGCAGCTCGAGCTCCTACGAGCAGTACTTC	CASSSSSYEQYF
TRBD2	TRBV9	TRBJ2-1	15	NA	TGTGCCAGCAGCGAAACCGGGACTAGTCACAATGAGCAGTTCTTC	CASSETGTSHNEQFF
TRBD2	TRBV9	TRBJ2-1	15	few	TGTGCCAGCAGCGTCGGGACTAGCGGGAAGGGTGAGCAGTTCTTC	CASSVGTSGKGEQFF
NA	TRBV13	TRBJ2-5	11	NA	TGTGCCAGCAGCTATCAAGAGACCCAGTACTTC	CASSYQETQYF
NA	TRBV9	TRBJ2-1	11	NA	TGTGCCAGCAGCGAGGGGGGTGAGCAGTTCTTC	CASSEGGEQFF
NA	TRBV7-9	TRBJ1-2	15	medium-sized	TGTGCCAGCAACGCGGACCAATCACCTCCTTATGGCTACACCTTC	CASNADQSPPYGYTF
TRBD2	TRBV27	TRBJ2-7	17	once	TGTGCCAGCAGTCCATCGCTCCCGACTAGCGAGACCTACGAGCAGTACTTC	CASSPSLPTSETYEQYF
NA	TRBV4-3	TRBJ2-7	16	NA	TGCGCCAGCAGCCAAGTTTGGGCAGGGATGTCCTACGAGCAGTACTTC	CASSQVWAGMSYEQYF
NA	TRBV29-1	TRBJ2-2	14	few	TGCAGCGTTGAGGCGGATGCGAACACCGGGGAGCTGTTTTTT	CSVEADANTGELFF
TRBD2	TRBV29-1	TRBJ2-7	12	NA	TGCAGCGTTGAGACTAGCGGGTACGAGCAGTACTTC	CSVETSGYEQYF
NA	TRBV19	TRBJ2-1	15	NA	TGTGCCAGTAGTATAGGTGACGGGATCTACAATGAGCAGTTCTTC	CASSIGDGIYNEQFF
TRBD1	TRBV6-4	TRBJ2-2	14	NA	TGTGCCAGCAGTGACGGACAGGACACCGGGGAGCTGTTTTTT	CASSDGQDTGELFF
NA	TRBV19	TRBJ2-1	15	NA	TGTGCCAGTAGCAGCCCCGTTGGGTCCTACAATGAGCAGTTCTTC	CASSSPVGSYNEQFF
NA	TRBV5-4	TRBJ2-5	15	NA	TGTGCCAGCAGCTCGGGTGCGGGTAACCAAGAGACCCAGTACTTC	CASSSGAGNQETQYF
NA	TRBV22-1	TRBJ2-6	17	once	TGTCCTGGGAGTCGGATGAGCGAACAAAGTCGGGCCAACGTCCTGACTTTC	CPGSRMSEQSRANVLTF
NA	TRBV21-1	TRBJ1-1	11	NA	TGTGCCAGCGACAGGGCCCCTGAAGCTTTCTTT	CASDRAPEAFF
NA	TRBV7-6	TRBJ1-1	13	once	TGTGCCAGCAGCCGCGGGCCTAACACTGAAGCTTTCTTT	CASSRGPNTEAFF
TRBD1	TRBV27	TRBJ2-7	15	NA	TGTGCCAGCAGTTTATCGAGGGCAGGGGGCTACGAGCAGTACTTC	CASSLSRAGGYEQYF
NA	TRBV28	TRBJ2-7	13	NA	TGTGCCAGCGAAAACAGGGTCTCCTACGAGCAGTACTTC	CASENRVSYEQYF
NA	TRBV6-5	TRBJ2-7	16	NA	TGTGCCAGCAGTTACTCTATCGAACAGGGCTCCTACGAGCAGTACTTC	CASSYSIEQGSYEQYF
NA	TRBV9	TRBJ2-7	13	NA	TGTGCCAGCAGCGTAAAGTGGGTTGGTGAGCAGTACTTC	CASSVKWVGEQYF
NA	TRBV7-6	TRBJ2-2	15	NA	TGTGCCAGCGTTTTAGGTGGCGGTTGGACCGGGGAGCTGTTTTTT	CASVLGGGWTGELFF
NA	TRBV28	TRBJ1-2	14	NA	TGTGCCAGCCCGACCCGGGGGGGGGTCTGTGGCTACACCTTC	CASPTRGGVCGYTF
NA	TRBV28	TRBJ2-5	14	NA	TGTGCCAGCAGTGGTCTAGGCTCGGGAGAGACCCAGTACTTC	CASSGLGSGETQYF
NA	TRBV7-9	TRBJ2-7	13	NA	TGTGCCAGCAGCCCCCGCCTGAGCTACGAGCAGTACTTC	CASSPRLSYEQYF
NA	TRBV7-9	TRBJ2-3	15	NA	TGTGCCAGCAGCCCATACATCACGAGCACAGATACGCAGTATTTT	CASSPYITSTDTQYF
NA	TRBV4-1	TRBJ1-5	17	NA	TGCGCCAGCAGCCAAGTGGGGAGAGGGCAGGTCGGTAGGGCCCAGCATTTT	CASSQVGRGQVGRAQHF
TRBD1	TRBV9	TRBJ2-5	16	few	TGTGCCAGCAGCCCAGGAGGCACAGGGGGCATGGAGACCCAGTACTTC	CASSPGGTGGMETQYF
NA	TRBV7-2	TRBJ1-1	14	NA	TGTGCCAGCAGCTTATTCAGGACGGACACTGAAGCTTTCTTT	CASSLFRTDTEAFF
NA	TRBV27	TRBJ2-1	14	NA	TGTGCCAGCAGCTCCGGGAACTCCTACAATGAGCAGTTCTTC	CASSSGNSYNEQFF
NA	TRBV2	TRBJ1-4	11	NA	TGTGCCAGCAGTGAGAATGAAAAACTGTTTTTT	CASSENEKLFF
TRBD1	TRBV28	TRBJ1-5	16	once	TGTGCCAGCAGTTTACGGGGACAGGCCTACAATCAGCCCCAGCATTTT	CASSLRGQAYNQPQHF
NA	TRBV28	TRBJ2-7	13	NA	TGTGCCAGCAACCCCGGTGGGGGGTACGAGCAGTACTTC	CASNPGGGYEQYF
NA	TRBV7-9	TRBJ1-2	12	NA	TGTGCCAGCAGCTTACGGTCGCGGAGCTACACCTTC	CASSLRSRSYTF
TRBD1	TRBV4-2	TRBJ1-1	14	few	TGTGCCAGCAGCACCGGACAGGGAGACACTGAAGCTTTCTTT	CASSTGQGDTEAFF
NA	TRBV29-1	TRBJ2-7	13	NA	TGCAGCGGGGGAGGCAGGGAGGCCTACGAGCAGTACTTC	CSGGGREAYEQYF
TRBD1	TRBV5-1	TRBJ1-1	16	NA	TGCGCCAGCAGCCCGACCGACAGGGGTGGACGGACTGAAGCTTTCTTT	CASSPTDRGGRTEAFF
TRBD1	TRBV19	TRBJ2-7	14	NA	TGTGCCAGTAGTATTGGCGGGACAGGGGGAGAGCAGTACTTC	CASSIGGTGGEQYF
NA	TRBV2	TRBJ2-7	14	NA	TGTGCCAGCAGTGATCCAGCGACCCGCTACGAGCAGTACTTC	CASSDPATRYEQYF
NA	TRBV28	TRBJ2-5	15	once	TGTGCCAGCAGTCTAACTAGGGAGTACCAAGAGACCCAGTACTTC	CASSLTREYQETQYF
TRBD2	TRBV19	TRBJ2-7	15	NA	TGTGCCAGTAGTATTACGGCGGGGGATACCTACGAGCAGTACTTC	CASSITAGDTYEQYF
NA	TRBV28	TRBJ1-2	13	NA	TGTGCCAGCAGTCCTAAAGCAGGATATGGCTACACCTTC	CASSPKAGYGYTF
NA	TRBV6-5	TRBJ2-2	14	NA	TGTGCCAGCAGCCAAGGGACGGGCACCGGGGAGCTGTTTTTT	CASSQGTGTGELFF
NA	TRBV5-1	TRBJ2-2	15	NA	TGCGCCAGCAGGGGAACTAGCCCTAACACCGGGGAGCTGTTTTTT	CASRGTSPNTGELFF
TRBD2	TRBV7-6	TRBJ2-5	12	NA	TGTGCCAGCAGCTTAGGGGAGGGGACCCAGTACTTC	CASSLGEGTQYF
TRBD2	TRBV9	TRBJ2-3	15	NA	TGTGCCAGCAGCGCTATAGCGGGGCGCAGAGATACGCAGTATTTT	CASSAIAGRRDTQYF